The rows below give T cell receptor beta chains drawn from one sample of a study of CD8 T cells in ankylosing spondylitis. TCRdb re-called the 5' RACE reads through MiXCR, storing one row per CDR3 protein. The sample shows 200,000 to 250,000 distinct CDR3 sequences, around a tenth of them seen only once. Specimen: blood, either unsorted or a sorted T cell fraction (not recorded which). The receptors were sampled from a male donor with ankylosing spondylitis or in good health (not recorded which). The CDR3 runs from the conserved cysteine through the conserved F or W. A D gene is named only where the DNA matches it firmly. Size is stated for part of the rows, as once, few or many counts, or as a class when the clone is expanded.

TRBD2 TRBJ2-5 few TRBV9 TGTGCCAGCAGCCCCGGGACTAGCGGGGAACAAGAGACCCAGTACTTC CASSPGTSGEQETQYF
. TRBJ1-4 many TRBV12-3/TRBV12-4 TGTGCCAGCAGTTTAGCTGGGCCGAAGGAAAAACTGTTTTTT CASSLAGPKEKLFF
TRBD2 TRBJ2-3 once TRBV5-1 TGCGCCAGCAGCACCACGGGACTACTCAGCACAGATACGCAGTATTTT CASSTTGLLSTDTQYF
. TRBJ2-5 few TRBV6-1 TGTGCCAGCAGTGAAAAGTCGCGAAACAGACCCAAGTACTTC CASSEKSRNRPKYF
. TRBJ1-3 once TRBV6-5 TGTGCCAGCAGTTCAGGGACCAACACCATATATTTT CASSSGTNTIYF
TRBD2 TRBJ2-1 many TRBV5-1 TGCGCCAGCAGATTCGGACTAGCGGGAAACAATGAGCAGTTCTTC CASRFGLAGNNEQFF
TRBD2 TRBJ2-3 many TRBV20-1 TGCAGTGCCGTCGGGGGGGCTAATTGGGCGCAGTATTTT CSAVGGANWAQYF
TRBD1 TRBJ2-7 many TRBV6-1 TGTGCCAGCAACCGGGACAGGAACTCGGGAGAGCAGTACTTC CASNRDRNSGEQYF
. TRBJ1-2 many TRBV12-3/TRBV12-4 TGTGCCAGCAGTTTATTCCGGGGCAACTATGGCTACACCTTC CASSLFRGNYGYTF
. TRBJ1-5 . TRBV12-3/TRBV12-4 TGTGCCACCCATAACCAGGGCTCAGACCAGCCCCAGCATTTT CATHNQGSDQPQHF
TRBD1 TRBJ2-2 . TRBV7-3 TGTGCCAGCAGCATCAACTTCCGGGACAGGACTAACACCGGGGAGCTGTTTTTT CASSINFRDRTNTGELFF
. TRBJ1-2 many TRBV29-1 TGCAGGCGGGGCACGGGCTACACCTTC CRRGTGYTF
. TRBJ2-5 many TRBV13 TGTGCCAGCAGCTCTTCCCAAGAGACCCAGTACTTC CASSSSQETQYF
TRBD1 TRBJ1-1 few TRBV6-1 TGTGCCAGCAGTCAAATAGCCGGGACAGGGGTCACTGAAGCTTTCTTT CASSQIAGTGVTEAFF
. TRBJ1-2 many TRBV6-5 TGTGCCAGCAGTTATTCAACTGACTTTAAACCGTATGGCTACACCTTC CASSYSTDFKPYGYTF
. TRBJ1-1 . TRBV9 TGTGCCAGCAGCGCGAGTATACAGGGAACGAACACTGAAGCTTTCTTT CASSASIQGTNTEAFF
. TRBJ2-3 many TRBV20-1 TGCATAGTAACAGCGAGCCGTTCGGATACGCAGTATTTT CIVTASRSDTQYF
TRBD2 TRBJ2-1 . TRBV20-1 TGCAGTGCTAGCCCTAGGACTAGCGGAGCCCCCATTCAGTTCTTC CSASPRTSGAPIQFF
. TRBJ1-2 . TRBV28 TGTGCCAGCAGTTTAGAACTTGGGGGCTCCTATGGCTACACCTTC CASSLELGGSYGYTF
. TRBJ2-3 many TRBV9 TGTGCCAGCAGCAGAATGGGTAGCACAGATACGCAGTATTTT CASSRMGSTDTQYF
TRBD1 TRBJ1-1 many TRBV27 TGTGCCAGCAGTCCCACATCCGGGACAGTAGTAGCTTTCTTT CASSPTSGTVVAFF
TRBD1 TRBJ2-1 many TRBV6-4 TGTGCCAGCAGTTCGGACAGGGAAGGCAATGAGCAGTTCTTC CASSSDREGNEQFF
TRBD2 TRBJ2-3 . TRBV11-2 TGTGCCAGCAGCCCCACTAGCGGGGGGTACACTAGCACAGATACGCAGTATTTT CASSPTSGGYTSTDTQYF
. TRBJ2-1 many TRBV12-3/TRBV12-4 TGTGCCACCTCAGAATATGAGCAGTTCTTC CATSEYEQFF
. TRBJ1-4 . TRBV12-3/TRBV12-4 TGTACCAGCAGTGCGGACAGCGAAAAACTGTTTTTT CTSSADSEKLFF
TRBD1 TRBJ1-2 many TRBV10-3 TGTGCCATCAGTGGAACAGGGGGAGGTGGCTACACCTTC CAISGTGGGGYTF
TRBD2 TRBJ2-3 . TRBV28 TGTGCCAGCTCGGTTGGAGGGCGGGAGGCGGATACGCAGTATTTT CASSVGGREADTQYF
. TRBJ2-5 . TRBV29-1 TGCAGCGCGTTTAAAGGGCAAGAGACCCAGTACTTC CSAFKGQETQYF
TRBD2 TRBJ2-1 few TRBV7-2 TGTGCCAGCAGCTTAGACCTCGGACTAGCGGGAGTCTTC CASSLDLGLAGVF
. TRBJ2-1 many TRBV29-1 TGCAGCGTTGATCAGGGGGGACCCAATGAGCAGTTCTTC CSVDQGGPNEQFF
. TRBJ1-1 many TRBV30 TGTGCCTGGAGTGTAATTAGAGGGTTGGGCACTGAAGCTTTCTTT CAWSVIRGLGTEAFF
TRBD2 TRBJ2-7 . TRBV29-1 TGCAGCGCCCGGGGGGGGTACTATTACGAGCAGTACTTC CSARGGYYYEQYF
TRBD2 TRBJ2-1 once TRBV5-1 TGCGCCAGCAGCTTGAGACTAGCGGGAGTACGGAATGAGCAGTTCTTC CASSLRLAGVRNEQFF
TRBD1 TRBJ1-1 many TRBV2 TGTGCCAGCAACAGGGGGGAGATGAACACTGAAGCTTTCTTT CASNRGEMNTEAFF
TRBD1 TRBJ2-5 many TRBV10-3 TGTGCCATCAGTGGGTCGGGACAGGAGACCCAGTACTTC CAISGSGQETQYF
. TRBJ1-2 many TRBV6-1 TGTGCCAGCAGTGAAGCGGGGGGGGCCGGCTATGGCTACACCTTC CASSEAGGAGYGYTF
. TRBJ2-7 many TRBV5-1 TGCGCCAGCAGCTTGAACGAGGGGGGGTACTACGAGCAGTACTTC CASSLNEGGYYEQYF
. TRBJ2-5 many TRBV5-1 TGCGCCAGCAGCCCCCGACAGGATGGAGAGACCCAGTACTTC CASSPRQDGETQYF
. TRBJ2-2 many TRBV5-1 TGCGCCAGCAGCTTGGAGTCTAGCGTTCAGGCGGGGGAGCTGTTTTTT CASSLESSVQAGELFF
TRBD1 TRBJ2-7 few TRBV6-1 TGTGCCAGCAGTGAAGCGGGACAGGGCTACGAGCAGTACTTC CASSEAGQGYEQYF
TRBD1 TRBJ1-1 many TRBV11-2 TGTGCCAGCAGCCCGGGGACAGGACTCAACACTGAAGCTTTCTTT CASSPGTGLNTEAFF
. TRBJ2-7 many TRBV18 TGTGCCAGCTCACCAGATAGCCTCGAGCAGTACTTC CASSPDSLEQYF
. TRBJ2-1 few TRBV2 TGTGCCAGCGCCGGGGGCTCTATATACAATGAGCAGTTCTTC CASAGGSIYNEQFF
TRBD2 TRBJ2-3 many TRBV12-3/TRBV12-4 TGTGCCAGCAGCCCCAGACTAGCGGGGGTTGATACGCAGTATTTT CASSPRLAGVDTQYF
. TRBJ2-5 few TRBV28 TGTGCCAGCAGTTCCCCGATGGCGGTACAAGAGACCCAGTACTTC CASSSPMAVQETQYF
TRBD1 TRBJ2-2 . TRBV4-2 TGTGCCAGCAGCCAGGACAGGGGGAGGATCGGGGAGCTGTTTTTT CASSQDRGRIGELFF
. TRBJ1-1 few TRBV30 TGTGCCTGGAGTGGGGGGGGAGAAGCTTTCTTT CAWSGGGEAFF